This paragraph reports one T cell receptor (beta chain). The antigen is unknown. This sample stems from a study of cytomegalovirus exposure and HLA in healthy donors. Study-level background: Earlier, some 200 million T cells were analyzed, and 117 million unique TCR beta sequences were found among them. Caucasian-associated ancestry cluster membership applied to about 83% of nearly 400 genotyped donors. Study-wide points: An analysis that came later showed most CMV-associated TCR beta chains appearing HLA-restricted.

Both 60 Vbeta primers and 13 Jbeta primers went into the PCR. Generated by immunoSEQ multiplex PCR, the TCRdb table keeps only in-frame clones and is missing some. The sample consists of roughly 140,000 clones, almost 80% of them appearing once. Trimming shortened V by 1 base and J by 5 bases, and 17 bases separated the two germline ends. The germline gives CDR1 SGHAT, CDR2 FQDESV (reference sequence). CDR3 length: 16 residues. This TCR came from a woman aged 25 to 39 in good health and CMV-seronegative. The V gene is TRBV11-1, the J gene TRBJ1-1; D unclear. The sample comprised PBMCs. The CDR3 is CASSLEAARKGTEAFF. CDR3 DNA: TGTGCCAGCAGCTTAGAAGCGGCCCGAAAAGGGACTGAAGCTTTCTTT.